This T cell receptor (beta chain) was documented in a study of shared clonotypes between healthy human individuals. Genomic DNA of every subset was divided equally among multiple immunoSEQ plates. Measured with immunoSEQ multiplex PCR; TCRdb has only the in-frame clones, and not every one. The data show some 1 million clones, under 80% seen once. The investigators split CD4+ cells into a CD45RA+ naive subset and a CD45RA-negative memory subset. Notes on the study in general: Larger richness was generally estimated for naive than memory subsets. Enrolling few donors narrowed the genetic and exposure-history diversity that was represented.

A remark on this clone: Its cognate antigen is unknown.

The receptor comes from a man between 18 and 35 years old in good health. Sequenced sample: memory CD4+ T cells sorted from blood. The subset denotes: CD45RA-negative fraction.

The CDR3 spells CASRTSGVNTGELFF. The CDR3 region has the DNA TGTGCCAGCAGGACTAGCGGGGTAAACACCGGGGAGCTGTTTTTT. The chain has TRBV2 and TRBJ2-2, with TRBD2 matching over 11 bases. Trimming cost V 6 bases and J 2 bases; bases outside gene matches: 2. CDR3 size: 15 residues. The germline CDR1 and CDR2 sequences are SNHLY and FYNNEI.